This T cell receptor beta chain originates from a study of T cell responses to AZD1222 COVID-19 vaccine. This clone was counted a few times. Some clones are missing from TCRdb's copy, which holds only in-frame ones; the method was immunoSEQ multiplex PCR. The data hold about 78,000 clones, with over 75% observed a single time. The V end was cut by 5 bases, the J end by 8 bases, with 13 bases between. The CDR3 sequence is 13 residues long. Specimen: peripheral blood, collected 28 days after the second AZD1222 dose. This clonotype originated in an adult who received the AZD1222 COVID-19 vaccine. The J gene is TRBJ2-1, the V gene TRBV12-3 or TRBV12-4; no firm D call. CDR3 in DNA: TGTGCCAGCAGTCGGCTGATGAATGATGAGCAGTTCTTC. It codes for CASSRLMNDEQFF.